These T cell receptor beta chains were read from a single sample in a study of immune evolution from preneoplasia to lung adenocarcinoma. Only in-frame clones appear in the TCRdb table, and some are missing; sequencing was by immunoSEQ multiplex PCR. Of about 2,800 clones listed, roughly 90% were seen once; the top ten hold around 3.7%. Sequenced: FFPE adjacent normal lung tissue. These receptors came from a person between 70 and 80 years old with lung adenocarcinoma. Each CDR3 is given with its conserved first and last residue. The D gene is left open where the match is weak. Expanded clones are given a class, and other clones once, few, many or no size at all.

v_gene	j_gene	abundance	d_gene	len	CDR3aa	CDR3nt
TRBV5-1	TRBJ1-5	once	-	15	CASSLSGGSNQPQHF	TGCGCCAGCAGCTTAAGCGGGGGGAGCAATCAGCCCCAGCATTTT
TRBV9	TRBJ1-1	few	TRBD1	14	CASSVGTGYTEAFF	TGTGCCAGCAGCGTAGGGACAGGATACACTGAAGCTTTCTTT
TRBV2	TRBJ1-1	-	-	16	CASSEWGRRMNTEAFF	TGTGCCAGCAGTGAATGGGGTCGTAGGATGAACACTGAAGCTTTCTTT
TRBV6-1	TRBJ2-1	-	-	16	CASSEGGGGSYNEQFF	TGTGCCAGCAGTGAAGGAGGGGGGGGCTCCTACAATGAGCAGTTCTTC
TRBV12-5	TRBJ1-1	-	TRBD1	14	CASGATQGASEAFF	TGTGCTAGTGGCGCAACCCAGGGGGCCAGTGAAGCTTTCTTT
TRBV7-2	TRBJ1-1	-	-	14	CASSSPTRSTEAFF	TGTGCCAGCAGCTCGCCCACGCGCAGCACTGAAGCTTTCTTT
TRBV7-3	TRBJ2-5	-	TRBD2	15	CASGFAGLAEETQYF	TGTGCCAGCGGCTTTGCGGGACTAGCGGAAGAGACCCAGTACTTC
TRBV13	TRBJ1-2	few	-	19	CASSLAYKTQAQIGYGYTF	TGTGCCAGCAGCTTAGCCTATAAGACCCAAGCGCAGATAGGCTATGGCTACACCTTC
TRBV10-3	TRBJ2-6	-	-	17	CAISLDTDAPGANVLTF	TGTGCCATCAGCCTGGACACGGACGCTCCCGGGGCCAACGTCCTGACTTTC
TRBV21-1	TRBJ1-5	-	-	16	CASRTIRGQGGQPQHF	TGTGCCAGCAGGACCATCCGGGGGCAGGGAGGTCAGCCCCAGCATTTT
TRBV19	TRBJ2-5	-	-	12	CARTVYQETQYF	TGTGCCAGGACAGTGTACCAAGAGACCCAGTACTTC
TRBV6-5	TRBJ1-1	-	-	14	CASRPLTGNTEAFF	TGTGCCAGCAGACCTCTAACAGGGAACACTGAAGCTTTCTTT
TRBV29-1	TRBJ2-7	-	TRBD2	13	CSVAGTSGHEQYF	TGCAGCGTCGCCGGGACTAGTGGCCACGAGCAGTACTTC
TRBV19	TRBJ1-4	-	-	14	CASSIGQNNEKLFF	TGTGCCAGTAGTATAGGCCAGAATAATGAAAAACTGTTTTTT
TRBV28	TRBJ2-1	-	TRBD2	16	CASSLAGASSYNEQFF	TGTGCCAGCAGTCTAGCGGGGGCAAGCTCCTACAATGAGCAGTTCTTC
TRBV9	TRBJ2-5	-	-	11	CASSATSTQYF	TGTGCCAGCAGCGCAACCTCAACCCAGTACTTC
TRBV2	TRBJ1-1	-	-	15	CASTISGTQNTEAFF	TGTGCCAGCACCATATCCGGGACACAGAACACTGAAGCTTTCTTT
TRBV15	TRBJ1-3	-	-	15	CATSRDRGWGNTIYF	TGTGCCACCAGCAGAGACAGGGGTTGGGGAAACACCATATATTTT
TRBV21-1	TRBJ2-1	-	-	19	CASSSYGTSGRFSYNEQFF	TGTGCCAGCAGTTCATACGGGACTAGCGGGAGGTTTTCCTACAATGAGCAGTTCTTC
TRBV5-6	TRBJ2-4	once	-	15	CASSFLTGQGDIQYF	TGTGCCAGCAGCTTTCTCACGGGGCAGGGCGACATTCAGTACTTC
TRBV5-6	TRBJ2-2	-	-	16	CASSLNSGGWTGELFF	TGTGCCAGCAGCTTGAATAGCGGAGGGTGGACCGGGGAGCTGTTTTTT
TRBV18	TRBJ2-6	-	-	15	CASCFPGAGANVLTF	TGTGCCAGCTGCTTCCCGGGGGCTGGGGCCAACGTCCTGACTTTC
TRBV11-2	TRBJ2-1	once	-	13	CASSLDLEGEQFF	TGTGCCAGCAGCTTAGATCTCGAGGGAGAGCAGTTCTTC
TRBV27	TRBJ2-2	-	TRBD2	14	CASSPSGLTGELFF	TGTGCCAGCAGTCCTAGCGGGTTAACTGGGGAGCTGTTTTTT
TRBV9	TRBJ2-7	-	-	15	CASSVLGGAASEQYF	TGTGCCAGCAGCGTGTTGGGGGGCGCTGCGAGTGAGCAGTACTTC
TRBV20-1	TRBJ2-7	-	-	9	CSAGVEQYF	TGCAGTGCTGGGGTCGAGCAGTACTTC
TRBV7-9	TRBJ2-3	-	TRBD1	14	CASSQDRGSDTQYF	TGTGCCAGCAGCCAGGACAGGGGGTCAGATACGCAGTATTTT
TRBV28	TRBJ2-3	-	-	13	CASSLSGTDTQYF	TGTGCCAGCAGTTTGTCAGGCACAGATACGCAGTATTTT
TRBV2	TRBJ2-2	-	-	15	CASSEWSTQSGELFF	TGTGCCAGCAGTGAGTGGTCAACTCAATCCGGGGAGCTGTTTTTT
TRBV13	TRBJ2-7	-	TRBD1	16	CASSFARTGLNYEQYF	TGTGCCAGCAGCTTTGCCCGGACAGGTTTGAACTACGAGCAGTACTTC
TRBV29-1	TRBJ1-2	-	TRBD1	15	CSVEGKGQGFHGYTF	TGCAGCGTCGAAGGGAAGGGACAGGGGTTTCATGGCTACACCTTC
TRBV6-5	TRBJ1-2	-	TRBD1	12	CAGGQGDYGYTF	TGTGCCGGAGGACAGGGGGACTATGGCTACACCTTC
TRBV6-6	TRBJ1-3	-	-	14	CASSYDSSGNTIYF	TGTGCCAGCAGTTACGACAGCTCTGGAAACACCATATATTTT
TRBV7-2	TRBJ2-7	few	TRBD2	14	CASSGVAGAGEQYF	TGTGCCAGCAGCGGCGTAGCGGGGGCGGGGGAGCAGTACTTC
TRBV9	TRBJ2-5	-	-	15	CASSTIQGGQETQYF	TGTGCCAGCAGCACCATACAGGGGGGGCAAGAGACCCAGTACTTC
TRBV5-1	TRBJ1-1	-	-	14	CASSDQGGDTEAFF	TGCGCCAGCAGCGACCAGGGAGGAGACACTGAAGCTTTCTTT
TRBV9	TRBJ1-2	-	-	12	CASSAGTIRYTF	TGTGCCAGCAGCGCGGGGACAATTCGCTACACCTTC
TRBV28	TRBJ2-3	-	-	14	CASSIGISTDTQYF	TGTGCCAGCAGTATCGGGATTAGCACAGATACGCAGTATTTT
TRBV6-1	TRBJ2-7	few	TRBD1	13	CASSADRLYEQYF	TGTGCCAGCAGTGCGGACAGGCTGTACGAGCAGTACTTC
TRBV27	TRBJ2-7	-	TRBD2	14	CASSREREGYEQYF	TGTGCCAGCAGTAGGGAGCGGGAGGGATACGAGCAGTACTTC
TRBV12-5	TRBJ2-3	-	TRBD2	16	CASGWIIAGGSDTQYF	TGTGCTAGTGGATGGATAATAGCGGGAGGTTCAGATACGCAGTATTTT
TRBV28	TRBJ1-5	-	TRBD1	15	CASSLPQGAGQPQHF	TGTGCCAGCAGTTTACCTCAGGGGGCGGGGCAGCCCCAGCATTTT
TRBV18	TRBJ2-7	-	TRBD1	15	CASSNRDRGTYEQYF	TGTGCCAGCTCAAACCGGGACAGGGGGACCTACGAGCAGTACTTC
TRBV15	TRBJ1-6	few	-	13	CATSTVRNSPLHF	TGTGCCACCAGCACGGTTCGTAATTCACCCCTCCACTTT
TRBV7-6	TRBJ2-7	few	-	13	CASSPIQGGEQYF	TGTGCCAGCAGCCCGATACAGGGTGGCGAGCAGTACTTC
TRBV29-1	TRBJ2-7	-	TRBD1	12	CSASKQGAEQYF	TGCAGCGCCTCAAAACAGGGGGCAGAGCAGTACTTC
TRBV29-1	TRBJ2-3	few	TRBD2	15	CSVVGREGGTDTQYF	TGCAGCGTTGTAGGGCGGGAGGGAGGCACAGATACGCAGTATTTT
TRBV7-6	TRBJ2-5	-	-	14	CASSLVGAPETQYF	TGTGCCAGCAGCTTAGTCGGGGCTCCAGAGACCCAGTACTTC
TRBV7-9	TRBJ2-7	-	TRBD1	18	CASSRVTGANPPLYEQYF	TGTGCCAGCAGCCGGGTGACAGGGGCCAACCCTCCTCTCTACGAGCAGTACTTC
TRBV10-3	TRBJ2-2	-	-	16	CAISNQGHLYTGELFF	TGTGCCATCAGTAATCAAGGGCATCTGTACACCGGGGAGCTGTTTTTT
TRBV27	TRBJ2-1	-	TRBD1	17	CASRGLFRGQGADEQFF	TGTGCCAGCAGAGGCCTGTTTAGAGGACAGGGGGCGGATGAGCAGTTCTTC
TRBV20-1	TRBJ1-3	-	-	11	CSEGRGNTIYF	TGCAGTGAGGGAAGGGGAAACACCATATATTTT
TRBV29-1	TRBJ1-1	-	-	13	CSVKGVGNTEAFF	TGCAGCGTTAAGGGAGTGGGGAACACTGAAGCTTTCTTT
TRBV7-9	TRBJ1-1	-	-	14	CASSSGPPNTEAFF	TGTGCCAGCAGCTCCGGACCCCCAAACACTGAAGCTTTCTTT
TRBV4-2	TRBJ2-7	-	TRBD2	15	CASSQELAGGYEQYF	TGTGCCAGCAGCCAAGAACTAGCGGGAGGGTACGAGCAGTACTTC
TRBV30	TRBJ1-1	-	TRBD1	15	CAWISGDSGNTEAFF	TGTGCCTGGATTTCAGGGGACAGCGGAAACACTGAAGCTTTCTTT
TRBV2	TRBJ1-3	-	-	17	CASSEEGGGYSGNTIYF	TGTGCCAGCAGTGAAGAGGGCGGCGGCTACTCTGGAAACACCATATATTTT
TRBV7-2	TRBJ2-7	once	-	13	CASSLVSVAEQYF	TGTGCCAGCAGCTTAGTATCAGTAGCCGAGCAGTACTTC
TRBV11-3	TRBJ2-1	-	TRBD1	16	CASSASGTGDINEQFF	TGTGCCAGCAGCGCCTCCGGGACAGGTGATATCAATGAGCAGTTCTTC